This record concerns one T cell receptor beta chain sequence. Its antigen is not known. CDR3 length equals 20 residues. V was shortened by 3 bases and J by 8 bases, with 28 bases between the two germline ends. The V gene's germline CDR1 is KGHDR and CDR2 SFDVKD. The data belong to a study of T cells in Graves' hyperthyroidism and ophthalmopathy. Broader study findings: Ophthalmopathy got predicted by the model a median 6.5 months before its onset.

The TCR beta CDR3 regions underwent amplification using RNA transcripts as the source. The HTBI primer set drove a first-round RT-PCR of the TCR CDR3. A single record per CDR3 protein comes from TCRdb applying MiXCR to the multiplex PCR reads. The profile covers around 600,000 distinct CDR3 sequences, with 40% to 55% appearing a single time and under 8.5% taken by the ten largest. The receptor was isolated from an adult man with Graves' disease, either hyperthyroidism or ophthalmopathy (not recorded which). This chain joins TRBV24-1 and TRBJ1-6; D might be TRBD1 (6 bases). The source material was peripheral blood or thyroid tissue (not recorded which). The CDR3 protein is CATSDADSSWPGELDSPLHF. The CDR3 nucleotides are TGTGCCACCAGTGATGCGGACAGTTCTTGGCCCGGGGAGCTTGATTCACCCCTCCACTTT.